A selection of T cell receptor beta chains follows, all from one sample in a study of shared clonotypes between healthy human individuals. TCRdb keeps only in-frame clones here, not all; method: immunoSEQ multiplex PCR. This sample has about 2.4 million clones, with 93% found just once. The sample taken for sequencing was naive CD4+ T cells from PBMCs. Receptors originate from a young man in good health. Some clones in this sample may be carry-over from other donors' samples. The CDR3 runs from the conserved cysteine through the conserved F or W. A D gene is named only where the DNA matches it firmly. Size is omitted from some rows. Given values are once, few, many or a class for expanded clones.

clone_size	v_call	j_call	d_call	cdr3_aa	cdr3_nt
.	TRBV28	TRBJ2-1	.	CASSRGGMRSYNEQFF	TGTGCCAGCAGTCGAGGCGGGATGCGCTCCTACAATGAGCAGTTCTTC
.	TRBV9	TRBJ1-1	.	CASSAAPPGVKTEAFF	TGTGCCAGCAGCGCGGCCCCTCCGGGGGTCAAGACTGAAGCTTTCTTT
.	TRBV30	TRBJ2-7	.	CAWSVGGSSYEQYF	TGTGCCTGGAGTGTAGGAGGCAGCTCCTACGAGCAGTACTTC
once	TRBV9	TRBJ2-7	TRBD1	CASSDRTGKQYF	TGTGCCAGCAGCGACCGGACAGGGAAGCAGTACTTC
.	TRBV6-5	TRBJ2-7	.	CASRGLFYEQYF	TGTGCCAGCAGGGGACTTTTCTACGAGCAGTACTTC
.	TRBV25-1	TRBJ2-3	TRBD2	CASEDGGESRDTQYF	TGTGCCAGTGAGGACGGGGGGGAGTCCAGAGATACGCAGTATTTT
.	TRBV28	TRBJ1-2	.	CASSFHGYTF	TGTGCCAGCAGTTTCCATGGCTACACCTTC
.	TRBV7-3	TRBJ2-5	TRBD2	CASSYRPGLAGVRETQYF	TGTGCCAGCAGCTACCGTCCGGGACTAGCGGGAGTTAGAGAGACCCAGTACTTC
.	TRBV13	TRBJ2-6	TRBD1	CASSQDRARSGANVLTF	TGTGCCAGCAGCCAGGACAGGGCCCGCTCTGGGGCCAACGTCCTGACTTTC
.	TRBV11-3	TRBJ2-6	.	CASSPDSSGANVLTF	TGTGCCAGCAGTCCGGACAGCTCTGGGGCCAACGTCCTGACTTTC
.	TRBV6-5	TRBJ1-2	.	CASSLYGYTF	TGTGCCAGCAGTCTATACGGCTACACCTTC
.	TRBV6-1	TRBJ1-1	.	CASSGPVVGTEAFF	TGTGCCAGCAGTGGTCCAGTGGTCGGGACTGAAGCTTTCTTT
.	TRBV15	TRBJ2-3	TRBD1	CATSRWGTGVTDTQYF	TGTGCCACCAGCAGATGGGGGACAGGGGTAACAGATACGCAGTATTTT
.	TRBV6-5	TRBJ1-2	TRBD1	CASRGTGDNYGYTF	TGTGCCAGCAGGGGGACAGGTGATAACTATGGCTACACCTTC
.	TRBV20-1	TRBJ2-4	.	CSARFGAVRYF	TGCAGTGCTAGGTTTGGGGCTGTCAGGTACTTC
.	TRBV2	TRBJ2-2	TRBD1	CASSRTGVDTGELFF	TGTGCCAGCAGCCGGACAGGGGTGGACACCGGGGAGCTGTTTTTT
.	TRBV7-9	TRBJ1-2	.	CASSPTEARGYGYTF	TGTGCCAGCAGCCCCACAGAGGCGCGCGGCTATGGCTACACCTTC
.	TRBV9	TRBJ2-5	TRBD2	CASSALGGIHQETQYF	TGTGCCAGCAGCGCCCTGGGAGGGATCCACCAAGAGACCCAGTACTTC
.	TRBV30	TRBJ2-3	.	CAWSRVADTQYF	TGTGCCTGGAGTCGGGTGGCGGATACGCAGTATTTT
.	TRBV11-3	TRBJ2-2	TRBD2	CASSLEGASGKAGELFF	TGTGCCAGCAGCTTAGAGGGTGCTAGCGGGAAGGCCGGGGAGCTGTTTTTT
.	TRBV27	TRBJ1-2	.	CASKGDRRGWDYGYTF	TGTGCCAGCAAGGGGGACCGTCGCGGATGGGACTATGGCTACACCTTC
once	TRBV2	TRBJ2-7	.	CASSEKLGVLRSNSYEQYF	TGTGCCAGCAGTGAAAAACTGGGAGTCCTCAGGTCAAACTCCTACGAGCAGTACTTC
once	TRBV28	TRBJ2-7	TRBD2	CASNPSSGGRASYEQYF	TGTGCCAGCAACCCTAGTTCGGGGGGGAGGGCCTCCTACGAGCAGTACTTC
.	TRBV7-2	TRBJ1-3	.	CASSLAKGRNTIYF	TGTGCCAGCAGCTTAGCTAAGGGGAGAAACACCATATATTTT
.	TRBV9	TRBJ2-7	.	CASSSTGAGNEQYF	TGTGCCAGCAGCTCTACCGGGGCCGGAAACGAGCAGTACTTC